The TCR beta chain under discussion was sequenced for a study of blood T cell repertoires in COVID-19. At the level of the study: Italy, Spain and the United States were the sources of the convalescent and acute COVID-19 samples.

Germline-derived CDR1 and CDR2 are GTSNPN and SVGIG (reference sequence). The CDR3 runs to 14 residues. The germline V and J ends were trimmed by 1 base and 7 bases, with 17 bases remaining between them. The protocol was immunoSEQ multiplex PCR, while the TCRdb copy is restricted to in-frame clones and leaves out a portion. The sample carries 150,000 or so clones, around 84% recorded once. Sequencing used peripheral blood. This sequence was found in an elderly man with acute or convalescent COVID-19. V usage is TRBV30 and J usage is TRBJ2-7, with a tentative D call TRBD1 (5 bases). The CDR3 sequence is CAWSACKGAGEQYV. The CDR3 DNA reads TGTGCCTGGAGTGCTTGTAAAGGGGCTGGGGAGCAGTACGTC.